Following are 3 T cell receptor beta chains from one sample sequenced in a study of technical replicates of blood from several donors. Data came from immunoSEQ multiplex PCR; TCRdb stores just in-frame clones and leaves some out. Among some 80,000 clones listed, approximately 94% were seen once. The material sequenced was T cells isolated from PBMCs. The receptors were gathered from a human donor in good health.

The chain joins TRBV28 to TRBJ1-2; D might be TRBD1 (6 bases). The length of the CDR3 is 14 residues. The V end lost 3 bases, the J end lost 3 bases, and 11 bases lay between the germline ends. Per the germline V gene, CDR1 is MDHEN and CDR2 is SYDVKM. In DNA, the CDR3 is TGTGCCAGCAGTTTTTCCAGGGGTGACTATGGCTACACCTTC. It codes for CASSFSRGDYGYTF.

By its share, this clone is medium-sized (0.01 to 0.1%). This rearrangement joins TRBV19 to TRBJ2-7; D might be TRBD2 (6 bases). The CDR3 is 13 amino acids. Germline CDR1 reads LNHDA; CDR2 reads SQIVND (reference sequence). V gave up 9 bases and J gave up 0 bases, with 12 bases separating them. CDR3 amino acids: CASTGGTSYEQYF. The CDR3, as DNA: TGTGCCAGCACAGGAGGGACCTCCTACGAGCAGTACTTC.

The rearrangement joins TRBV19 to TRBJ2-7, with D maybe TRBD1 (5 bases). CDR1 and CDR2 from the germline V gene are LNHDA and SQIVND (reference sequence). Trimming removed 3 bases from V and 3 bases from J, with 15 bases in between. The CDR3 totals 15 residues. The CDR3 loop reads CASSIEARGFYEQYF. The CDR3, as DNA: TGTGCCAGTAGTATCGAAGCTAGGGGATTCTACGAGCAGTACTTC. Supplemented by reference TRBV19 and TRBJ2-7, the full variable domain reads DGGITQSPKYLFRKEGQNVTLSCEQNLNHDAMYWYRQDPGQGLRLIYYSQIVNDFQKGDIAEGYSVSREKKESFPLTVTSAQKNPTAFYLCASSIEARGFYEQYFGPGTRLTVT.